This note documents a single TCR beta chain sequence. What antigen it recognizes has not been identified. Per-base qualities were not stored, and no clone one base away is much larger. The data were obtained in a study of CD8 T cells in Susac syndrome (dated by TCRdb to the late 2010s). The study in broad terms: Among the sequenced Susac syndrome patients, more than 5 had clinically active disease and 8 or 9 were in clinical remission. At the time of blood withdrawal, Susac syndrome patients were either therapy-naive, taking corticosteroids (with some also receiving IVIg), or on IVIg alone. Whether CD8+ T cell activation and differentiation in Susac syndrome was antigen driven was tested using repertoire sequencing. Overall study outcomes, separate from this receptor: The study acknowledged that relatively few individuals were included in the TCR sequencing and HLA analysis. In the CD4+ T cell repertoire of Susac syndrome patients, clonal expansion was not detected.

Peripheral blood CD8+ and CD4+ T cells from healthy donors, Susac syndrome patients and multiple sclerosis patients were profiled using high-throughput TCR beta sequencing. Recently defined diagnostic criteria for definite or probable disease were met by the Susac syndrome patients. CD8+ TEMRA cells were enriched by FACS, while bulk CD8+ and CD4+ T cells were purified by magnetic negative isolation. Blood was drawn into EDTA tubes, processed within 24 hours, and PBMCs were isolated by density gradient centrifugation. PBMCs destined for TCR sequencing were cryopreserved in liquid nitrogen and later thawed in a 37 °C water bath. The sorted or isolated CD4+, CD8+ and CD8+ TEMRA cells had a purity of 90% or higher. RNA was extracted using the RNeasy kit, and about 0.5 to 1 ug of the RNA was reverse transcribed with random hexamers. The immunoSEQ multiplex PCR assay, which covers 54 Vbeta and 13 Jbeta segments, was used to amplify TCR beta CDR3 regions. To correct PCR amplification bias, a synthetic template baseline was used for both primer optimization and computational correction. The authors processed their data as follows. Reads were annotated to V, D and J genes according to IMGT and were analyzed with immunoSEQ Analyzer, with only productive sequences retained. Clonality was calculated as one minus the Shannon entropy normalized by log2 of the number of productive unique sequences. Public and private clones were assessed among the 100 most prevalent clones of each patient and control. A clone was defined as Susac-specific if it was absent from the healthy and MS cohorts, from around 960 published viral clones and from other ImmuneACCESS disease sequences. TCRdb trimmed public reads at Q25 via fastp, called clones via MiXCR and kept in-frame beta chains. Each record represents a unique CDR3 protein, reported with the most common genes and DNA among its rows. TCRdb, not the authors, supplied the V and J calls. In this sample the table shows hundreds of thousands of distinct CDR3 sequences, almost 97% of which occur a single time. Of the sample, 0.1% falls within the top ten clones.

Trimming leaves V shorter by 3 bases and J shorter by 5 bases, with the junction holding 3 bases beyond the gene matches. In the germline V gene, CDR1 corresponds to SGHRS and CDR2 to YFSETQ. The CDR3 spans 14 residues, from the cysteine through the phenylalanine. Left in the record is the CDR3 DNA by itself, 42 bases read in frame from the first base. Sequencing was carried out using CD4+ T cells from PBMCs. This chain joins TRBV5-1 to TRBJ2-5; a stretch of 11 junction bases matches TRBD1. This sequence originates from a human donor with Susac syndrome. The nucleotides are TGCGCCAGCAGCTGGGACAGGGGGGAGGAGACCCAGTACTTC. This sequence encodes CASSWDRGEETQYF.